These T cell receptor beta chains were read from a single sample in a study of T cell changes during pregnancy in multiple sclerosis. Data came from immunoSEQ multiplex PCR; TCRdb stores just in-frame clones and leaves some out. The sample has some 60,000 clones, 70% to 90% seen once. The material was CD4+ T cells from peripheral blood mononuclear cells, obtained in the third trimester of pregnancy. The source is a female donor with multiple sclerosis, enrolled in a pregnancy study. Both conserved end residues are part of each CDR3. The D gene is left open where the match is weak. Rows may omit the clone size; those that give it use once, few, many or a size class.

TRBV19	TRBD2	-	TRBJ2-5	CASSKGAGEETQYF	TGTGCCAGTAGTAAAGGAGCGGGGGAAGAGACCCAGTACTTC
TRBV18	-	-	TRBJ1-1	CASSPQENTEAFF	TGTGCCAGCTCACCTCAGGAAAACACTGAAGCTTTCTTT
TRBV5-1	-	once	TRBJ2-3	CASSLTGDSTDTQYF	TGCGCCAGCAGCTTAACGGGGGACAGCACAGATACGCAGTATTTT
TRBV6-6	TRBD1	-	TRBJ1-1	CASSYPKGQGITEAFF	TGTGCCAGCAGTTACCCGAAAGGACAGGGCATCACTGAAGCTTTCTTT
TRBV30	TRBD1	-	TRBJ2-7	CAWSDRGTGYEQYF	TGTGCCTGGAGTGACAGGGGAACCGGCTACGAGCAGTACTTC
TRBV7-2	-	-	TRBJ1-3	CASSLLGARGNTIYF	TGTGCCAGCAGCTTATTAGGGGCAAGAGGAAACACCATATATTTT
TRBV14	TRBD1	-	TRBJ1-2	CASSLGQGAIDYGYTF	TGTGCCAGCAGCCTGGGACAGGGGGCAATAGACTATGGCTACACCTTC
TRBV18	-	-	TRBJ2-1	CASSPGGDNEQFF	TGTGCCAGCTCCCCTGGCGGGGACAATGAGCAGTTCTTC
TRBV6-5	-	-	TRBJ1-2	CASSYTGNYGYTF	TGTGCCAGCAGTTACACTGGTAACTATGGCTACACCTTC
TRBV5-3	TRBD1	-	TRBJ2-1	CARSQGTGASYNEQFF	TGTGCCAGAAGCCAAGGGACAGGGGCATCCTACAATGAGCAGTTCTTC
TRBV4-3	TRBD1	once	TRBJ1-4	CASSQDPGGLTNEKLFF	TGCGCCAGCAGCCAAGATCCAGGGGGCTTGACTAATGAAAAACTGTTTTTT
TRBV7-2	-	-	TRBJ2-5	CASSDPFPPRGTQETQYF	TGTGCCAGCAGCGATCCATTCCCCCCCAGGGGCACGCAAGAGACCCAGTACTTC
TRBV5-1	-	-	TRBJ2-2	CASRPARGADTGELFF	TGCGCCAGCAGACCTGCTCGGGGGGCCGACACCGGGGAGCTGTTTTTT
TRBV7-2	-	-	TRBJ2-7	CASSLGGGAPYEQYF	TGTGCCAGCAGCTTAGGTGGGGGGGCCCCCTACGAGCAGTACTTC
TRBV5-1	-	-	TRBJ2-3	CASRRQGFLTDTQYF	TGCGCCAGCCGACGTCAGGGTTTCCTCACAGATACGCAGTATTTT
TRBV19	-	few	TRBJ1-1	CASSTDSYTEAFF	TGTGCCAGTAGTACAGACAGTTACACTGAAGCTTTCTTT
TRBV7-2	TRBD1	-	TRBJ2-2	CASSYQGQANTGELFF	TGTGCCAGCAGCTATCAGGGACAGGCGAACACCGGGGAGCTGTTTTTT
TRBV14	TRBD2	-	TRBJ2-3	CASSQDSLTTSGSTDTQYF	TGTGCCAGCAGCCAAGATAGCCTTACGACTAGCGGGAGCACAGATACGCAGTATTTT
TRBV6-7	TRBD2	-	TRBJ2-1	CASSLWTSGATFYNEQFF	TGTGCCAGCAGTCTATGGACTAGCGGGGCCACCTTCTACAATGAGCAGTTCTTC
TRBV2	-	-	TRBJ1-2	CASSEDSGGRNTF	TGTGCCAGCAGTGAAGATTCCGGGGGGCGGAACACCTTC
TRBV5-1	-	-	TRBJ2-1	CASSLVSGAENEQFF	TGCGCCAGCAGCTTGGTTAGCGGAGCGGAAAATGAGCAGTTCTTC
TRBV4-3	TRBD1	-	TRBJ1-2	CASSQLQGQNYGYTF	TGCGCCAGCAGCCAACTCCAGGGACAGAACTATGGCTACACCTTC
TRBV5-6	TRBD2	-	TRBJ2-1	CASAEGGGLYNEQFF	TGTGCCAGCGCCGAGGGCGGGGGGCTTTACAATGAGCAGTTCTTC
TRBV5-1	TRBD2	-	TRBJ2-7	CASSLGTSGSYEQYF	TGCGCCAGCAGCTTGGGGACTAGCGGGAGTTACGAGCAGTACTTC
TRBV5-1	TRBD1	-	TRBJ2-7	CASSFGQGGDEQYF	TGCGCCAGCAGCTTCGGACAGGGTGGAGACGAGCAGTACTTC
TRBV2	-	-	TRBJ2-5	CASRQGAQETQYF	TGTGCCAGCCGGCAAGGGGCACAGGAGACCCAGTACTTC
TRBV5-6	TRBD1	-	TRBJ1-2	CASSQGTAHYGYTF	TGTGCCAGCAGCCAAGGGACAGCTCACTATGGCTACACCTTC
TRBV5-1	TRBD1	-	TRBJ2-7	CASSLGQGSYEQYF	TGCGCCAGCAGCTTGGGACAGGGGTCCTACGAGCAGTACTTC
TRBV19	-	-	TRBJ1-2	CASSAHPRSDRNGYTF	TGTGCCAGTAGTGCTCACCCCAGATCGGACAGAAATGGCTACACCTTC
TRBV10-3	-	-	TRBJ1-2	CAISESRGTLAGYTF	TGTGCCATCAGTGAGTCCCGGGGAACTCTTGCTGGCTACACCTTC
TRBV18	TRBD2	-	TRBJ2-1	CASSPSTSGSGDEQFF	TGTGCCAGCTCCCCCTCGACTAGCGGGAGCGGGGATGAGCAGTTCTTC
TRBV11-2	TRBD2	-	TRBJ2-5	CASSLGGGWYF	TGTGCCAGCAGCTTAGGGGGGGGGTGGTACTTC
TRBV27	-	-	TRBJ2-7	CASSLSDKSYEQYF	TGTGCCAGCAGTTTATCGGACAAGTCCTACGAGCAGTACTTC
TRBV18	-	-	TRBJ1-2	CASSRSGGGYTF	TGTGCCAGCTCACGATCGGGAGGTGGCTACACCTTC
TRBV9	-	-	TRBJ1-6	CASSVGSQNNSPLHF	TGTGCCAGCAGCGTCGGTAGCCAAAATAATTCACCCCTCCACTTT
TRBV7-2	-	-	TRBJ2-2	CASSSRGTGELFF	TGTGCCAGCAGCTCGAGAGGTACCGGGGAGCTGTTTTTT
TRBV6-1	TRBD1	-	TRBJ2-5	CASSESWDSSSAQYF	TGTGCCAGCAGTGAATCCTGGGACAGTTCCAGCGCCCAGTACTTC
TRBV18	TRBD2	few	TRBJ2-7	CASSPPGGGSSYEQYF	TGTGCCAGCTCACCACCGGGCGGGGGGTCCTCATACGAGCAGTACTTC
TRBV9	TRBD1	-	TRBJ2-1	CASSVYPSGQGAGEQFF	TGTGCCAGCAGCGTATATCCCTCCGGACAGGGGGCGGGGGAGCAGTTCTTC
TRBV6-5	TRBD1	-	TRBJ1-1	CASSYSTGQGEEAFF	TGTGCCAGCAGTTACTCGACGGGACAGGGAGAGGAAGCTTTCTTT
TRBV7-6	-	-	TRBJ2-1	CASSLRVRNEQFF	TGTGCCAGCAGCTTACGGGTTAGAAATGAGCAGTTCTTC
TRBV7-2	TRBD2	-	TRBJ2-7	CASSLLGGSGYEQYF	TGTGCCAGCAGCTTATTAGGCGGGAGTGGTTACGAGCAGTACTTC
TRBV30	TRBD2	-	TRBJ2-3	CAWTAGGDTQYF	TGTGCCTGGACGGCGGGGGGGGATACGCAGTATTTT
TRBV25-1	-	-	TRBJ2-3	CASSPSFPGRADTQYF	TGTGCCAGCAGTCCCTCTTTTCCGGGAAGGGCAGATACGCAGTATTTT
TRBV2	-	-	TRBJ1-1	CASSHSQNTEAFF	TGTGCCAGCAGTCACAGTCAGAACACTGAAGCTTTCTTT
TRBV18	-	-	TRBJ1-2	CASSPGRGPYGYTF	TGTGCCAGCTCACCGGGGAGGGGCCCTTATGGCTACACCTTC
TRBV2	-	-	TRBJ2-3	CASRKTVTTDTQYF	TGTGCCAGCAGAAAGACAGTCACCACAGATACGCAGTATTTT
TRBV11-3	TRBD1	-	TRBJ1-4	CASNRGSNEKLFF	TGTGCCAGCAACAGGGGTTCTAATGAAAAACTGTTTTTT
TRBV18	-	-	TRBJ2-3	CASSPQISGTTDTQYF	TGTGCCAGCTCACCACAAATTAGCGGCACCACAGATACGCAGTATTTT
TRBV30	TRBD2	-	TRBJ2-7	CAGRRGGAYEQYF	TGTGCCGGTAGGCGGGGGGGAGCCTACGAGCAGTACTTC
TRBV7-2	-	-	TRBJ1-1	CASSLGGSGRTEAFF	TGTGCCAGCAGCTTAGGCGGCAGCGGGAGGACTGAAGCTTTCTTT